This T cell receptor (beta chain) was documented in a study of T cells in Graves' hyperthyroidism and ophthalmopathy. This CDR3 has 13 residues. Trimming stripped 2 bases from V and 2 bases from J, with 7 bases between. The germline gives CDR1 LNHDA, CDR2 SQIVND (reference sequence). Authors of the study amplified TCR beta CDR3 regions from RNA transcripts. Using the HTBI primer set, a first-round RT-PCR was run on the TCR CDR3. TCRdb called the multiplex PCR reads again in MiXCR, with one record for every CDR3 protein. The sample consists of roughly 570,000 distinct CDR3 sequences, around 14% of them appearing once. Uncontrolled infections, other autoimmune diseases, pregnancy or lactation led to exclusion of patients.

The V call is TRBV19, the J call TRBJ2-7; weak D call: TRBD1 (6 bases). The sequencing input was blood. The receptor was derived from a woman aged 25-40 years with Graves' hyperthyroidism. The CDR3 protein is CASSIRTAYEQYF. Here the CDR3 DNA reads TGTGCCAGTAGTATAAGGACAGCCTACGAGCAGTACTTC. The whole variable domain, remainder taken from reference TRBV19 and TRBJ2-7, is DGGITQSPKYLFRKEGQNVTLSCEQNLNHDAMYWYRQDPGQGLRLIYYSQIVNDFQKGDIAEGYSVSREKKESFPLTVTSAQKNPTAFYLCASSIRTAYEQYFGPGTRLTVT.